Listed below are T cell receptor beta chains from one sample, sequenced in a study of T cell responses to AZD1222 COVID-19 vaccine. Here immunoSEQ multiplex PCR was the method, and the copy in TCRdb shows in-frame clones only, minus some. The sample has around 120,000 clones; roughly 90% are singletons. This specimen was peripheral blood, taken on day 0 of AZD1222 vaccination. The receptor source for this set is an adult in good health. CDR3s include the opening cysteine and the closing phenylalanine or tryptophan. A D gene is named only where the DNA matches it firmly. Only some rows state a clone size, as once, few, many or a class for expanded clones.

j_call: TRBJ2-5; d_call: TRBD1; v_call: TRBV2; clone_size: .; cdr3_aa: CASSEGQGAGETQYF; cdr3_nt: TGTGCCAGCAGTGAGGGACAGGGGGCTGGTGAGACCCAGTACTTC
j_call: TRBJ1-1; d_call: TRBD1; v_call: TRBV19; clone_size: .; cdr3_aa: CASSMGQGTEAFF; cdr3_nt: TGTGCCAGTAGTATGGGACAGGGCACTGAAGCTTTCTTT
j_call: TRBJ1-2; d_call: .; v_call: TRBV5-6; clone_size: .; cdr3_aa: CASSLNPGHYGYTF; cdr3_nt: TGTGCCAGCAGCTTGAATCCGGGACACTATGGCTACACCTTC
j_call: TRBJ2-3; d_call: TRBD1; v_call: TRBV4-3; clone_size: .; cdr3_aa: CASSQDPRGREDTQYF; cdr3_nt: TGCGCCAGCAGCCAAGATCCGAGGGGGCGTGAAGATACGCAGTATTTT
j_call: TRBJ1-1; d_call: TRBD1; v_call: TRBV7-2; clone_size: .; cdr3_aa: CASSHGQGGTEAFF; cdr3_nt: TGTGCCAGCAGCCACGGACAGGGGGGCACTGAAGCTTTCTTT
j_call: TRBJ2-1; d_call: .; v_call: TRBV5-1; clone_size: .; cdr3_aa: CASSLAGEQFF; cdr3_nt: TGCGCCAGCAGCTTGGCCGGTGAGCAGTTCTTC
j_call: TRBJ2-7; d_call: TRBD1; v_call: TRBV9; clone_size: .; cdr3_aa: CASSELPGQYEQYF; cdr3_nt: TGTGCCAGCAGCGAACTACCGGGACAGTACGAGCAGTACTTC
j_call: TRBJ2-1; d_call: TRBD1; v_call: TRBV24-1; clone_size: .; cdr3_aa: CATEQGTHNEQFF; cdr3_nt: TGTGCCACCGAACAGGGGACGCACAATGAGCAGTTCTTC
j_call: TRBJ2-5; d_call: TRBD2; v_call: TRBV4-3; clone_size: .; cdr3_aa: CASSQRRDYEVLRTQYF; cdr3_nt: TGCGCCAGCAGCCAACGAAGGGACTATGAAGTTTTGCGGACCCAGTACTTC
j_call: TRBJ1-1; d_call: .; v_call: TRBV6-5; clone_size: .; cdr3_aa: CASTVNTEAFF; cdr3_nt: TGTGCCAGCACGGTGAACACTGAAGCTTTCTTT
j_call: TRBJ1-2; d_call: .; v_call: TRBV6-5; clone_size: .; cdr3_aa: CASRGLGGGYTF; cdr3_nt: TGTGCCAGCAGGGGACTGGGGGGTGGCTACACCTTC
j_call: TRBJ2-7; d_call: .; v_call: TRBV4-1; clone_size: .; cdr3_aa: CASSQFLPLLGTHYEQYF; cdr3_nt: TGCGCCAGCAGCCAATTTCTTCCTCTTCTCGGGACCCACTACGAGCAGTACTTC
j_call: TRBJ1-5; d_call: .; v_call: TRBV7-2; clone_size: .; cdr3_aa: CASSSGVGPQHF; cdr3_nt: TGTGCCAGCAGCTCTGGTGTGGGGCCCCAGCATTTT
j_call: TRBJ2-3; d_call: TRBD2; v_call: TRBV7-2; clone_size: .; cdr3_aa: CASSYRTSGGTDTQYF; cdr3_nt: TGTGCCAGCAGTTACAGGACTAGCGGGGGCACAGATACGCAGTATTTT
j_call: TRBJ2-3; d_call: .; v_call: TRBV7-9; clone_size: once; cdr3_aa: CASSFLQSTDTQYF; cdr3_nt: TGTGCCAGCAGCTTTTTACAGAGCACAGATACGCAGTATTTT
j_call: TRBJ1-1; d_call: .; v_call: TRBV11-2; clone_size: .; cdr3_aa: CASSSVGFTARTAEAFF; cdr3_nt: TGTGCCAGCAGCTCCGTGGGTTTTACAGCAAGGACGGCTGAAGCTTTCTTT
j_call: TRBJ2-5; d_call: .; v_call: TRBV2; clone_size: .; cdr3_aa: CASSLGRQETQYF; cdr3_nt: TGTGCCAGCAGTCTGGGACGGCAAGAGACCCAGTACTTC
j_call: TRBJ2-1; d_call: TRBD2; v_call: TRBV2; clone_size: .; cdr3_aa: CASWGLAGHNEQFF; cdr3_nt: TGTGCCAGCTGGGGACTAGCGGGTCACAATGAGCAGTTCTTC
j_call: TRBJ1-1; d_call: TRBD1; v_call: TRBV10-2; clone_size: .; cdr3_aa: CASNHRDRVTEAFF; cdr3_nt: TGCGCCAGCAACCACCGGGACAGGGTTACTGAAGCTTTCTTT
j_call: TRBJ1-2; d_call: .; v_call: TRBV28; clone_size: .; cdr3_aa: CASRPDGSYGYTF; cdr3_nt: TGTGCCAGCAGACCCGACGGAAGCTATGGCTACACCTTC
j_call: TRBJ2-7; d_call: TRBD1; v_call: TRBV5-1; clone_size: .; cdr3_aa: CASSLQGRDYEQYF; cdr3_nt: TGCGCCAGCAGCTTACAGGGGCGAGACTACGAGCAGTACTTC